What follows describes a single T cell receptor (beta chain). This record comes from a study of blood T cell repertoires in COVID-19. In the original processing: Reference gene primer amplification gave estimated nucleated cell counts. Clones were sequenced by immunoSEQ multiplex PCR, and TCRdb holds only the in-frame ones, with some missing. The DNA gave D and trimming, while V, J and clone size come from that table. Seen here are roughly 250,000 clones, around 89% observed once, and the top ten hold over 4%. The CDR3 loop spans 15 amino acids. Germline CDR1 is SGHRS and CDR2 is YFSETQ. V lost 4 bases and J lost 4; bases outside the gene matches: 10.

The source is a man in his fifties or sixties who had recovered from COVID-19. The material sequenced was peripheral blood. The V gene is TRBV5-1, the J gene TRBJ2-7; TRBD2 matches at 8 bases. The CDR3 spells CASSLGGASSYEQYF. Here the CDR3 DNA reads TGCGCCAGCAGCCTCGGGGGGGCCTCGTCTTACGAGCAGTACTTC.